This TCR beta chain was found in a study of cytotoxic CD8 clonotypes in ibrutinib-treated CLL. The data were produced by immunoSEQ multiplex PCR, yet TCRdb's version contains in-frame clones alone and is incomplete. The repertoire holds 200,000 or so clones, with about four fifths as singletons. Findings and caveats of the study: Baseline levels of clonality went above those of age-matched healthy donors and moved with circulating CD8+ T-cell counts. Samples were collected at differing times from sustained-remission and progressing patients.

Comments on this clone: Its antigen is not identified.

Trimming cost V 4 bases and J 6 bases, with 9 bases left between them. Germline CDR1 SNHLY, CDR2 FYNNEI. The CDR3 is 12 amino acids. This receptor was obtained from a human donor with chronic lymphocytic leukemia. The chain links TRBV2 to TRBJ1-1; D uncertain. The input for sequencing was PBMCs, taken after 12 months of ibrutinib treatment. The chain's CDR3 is CASSGATAEAFF. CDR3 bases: TGTGCCAGCAGTGGGGCGACTGCTGAAGCTTTCTTT.